Sequencing of this T cell receptor (beta chain) was carried out in a study of T-cell memory formation after mild COVID-19. Study at large: TCR clustering was largely donor specific. Study conclusions and caveats: Later expanders leaned toward CD4+, whereas clones contracting from day 15 to 85 were balanced CD4/CD8. Within pre-infection memory, some responding clones were found, suggesting cross-reactive memory joined.

The CDR3 is 16 amino acids. V was clipped by 0 bases and J by 1 base, with 10 bases between them. Germline assignment: CDR1 MGHRA and CDR2 YSYEKL. Comments on this clonotype: Its antigen remains unknown.

Constant-segment primers and 5'RACE yielded cDNA libraries for TCR alpha and TCR beta, each carrying sample barcodes and UMIs. TCRdb re-called the 5' RACE reads with MiXCR, one entry per CDR3 protein. The sample lists 50,000 or so distinct CDR3 sequences; roughly a quarter were seen once. This TCR derives from a man aged 18 to 30 who had mild COVID-19 (a few samples of this study predate the infection). Cell type and time point are not known. Specimen: PBMCs or a T cell subset sorted from them (not recorded which). V is TRBV4-1 and J is TRBJ1-5; D perhaps matches TRBD1 (5 bases). CDR3 DNA sequence: TGCGCCAGCAGCCAAGAGTGGGGCAGAAGCAATCAGCCCCAGCATTTT. This gives the protein CASSQEWGRSNQPQHF.